Below, 13 T cell receptor beta chains from the same sample are listed, as sequenced in a study of blood T cell repertoires in COVID-19. Sequencing was performed with immunoSEQ multiplex PCR; in TCRdb, only in-frame clones are kept and a portion is missing. The sample consists of a few hundred thousand clones, about 82% of them appearing once. Sample: peripheral blood. The receptor source for this set is a man at least 80 years old with acute or convalescent COVID-19.

As for this clone: At the DNA level, this CDR3 is encoded by other sequences in the same sample as well. This chain links TRBV9 with TRBJ1-1; the D gene is possibly TRBD1 (6 bases). Trimming removed 3 bases from V and 0 bases from J, with 9 bases in between. Germline CDR1 reads SGDLS; CDR2 reads YYNGEE. This CDR3 spans 14 amino acids. CDR3 amino acids: CASSATGLNTEAFF. The CDR3 coding sequence is TGTGCCAGCAGCGCGACAGGATTGAACACTGAAGCTTTCTTT.

The genes are TRBV4-1 and TRBJ2-7; tentative D call: TRBD1 (5 bases). CDR1 is MGHRA, CDR2 YSYEKL, per germline. Between the trimmed V and J ends, which lost 5 bases and 3 bases, there was a span of 17 bases. CDR3 size: 15 residues. In nucleotides, the CDR3 is TGCGCCAGCAGCTTTGAACAGGCGCCCCTCTACGAGCAGTACTTC. This translates into CASSFEQAPLYEQYF.

This clone was observed a single time. This rearrangement joins TRBV27 to TRBJ2-2; D is undetermined. V gave up 5 bases and J gave up 3 bases, with 4 bases separating them. The CDR3 covers 12 residues. The germline V gene encodes CDR1 MNHEY and CDR2 SMNVEV (reference sequence). CDR3 amino acids: CASSPYTGELFF. In nucleotides, the CDR3 is TGTGCCAGCAGTCCATACACCGGGGAGCTGTTTTTT.

The chain combines TRBV6-6 with TRBJ1-5; D is perhaps TRBD1 (6 bases). Per germline, CDR1 MNHNY and CDR2 SVGAGI (reference sequence). V lost 4 bases and J 2 bases, leaving 12 bases between the germline ends. The CDR3 covers 15 residues. CDR3 sequence reads: CASSSQQGGNQPQHF. CDR3 nucleotides: TGTGCCAGCAGTTCCCAACAGGGTGGCAATCAGCCCCAGCATTTT.

This clone was observed a handful of times. The chain employs TRBV10-2 and TRBJ1-2; possible D gene TRBD1, 6 bases. Per germline, CDR1 WSHSY and CDR2 SAAADI. Trimming stripped 5 bases from V and 5 bases from J, with 15 bases between. The CDR3 extends over 14 amino acids. CDR3 DNA: TGCGCCAGCAGTACATTACAGGGTTCGTATGGCTACACCTTC. Residues: CASSTLQGSYGYTF.

The chain is built from TRBV5-1 and TRBJ2-7, with a tentative D call TRBD1 (5 bases). The V end lost 0 bases, the J end lost 5 bases, and 12 bases lay between the germline ends. Germline V lookup: CDR1 SGHRS, CDR2 YFSETQ. The CDR3 runs to 14 residues. The CDR3 nucleotides are TGCGCCAGCAGCTTGGGGGGCGCCGCCAACGAGCAGTACTTC. This gives the protein CASSLGGAANEQYF.

This clone was detected only a few times. The V call is TRBV27, the J call TRBJ2-7, with a weak D call TRBD2 (6 bases). The CDR3 runs 13 residues. V was clipped by 5 bases and J by 6 bases, with 14 bases between them. Germline CDR1 and CDR2: MNHEY and SMNVEV (reference sequence). CDR3 loop: CASSALSGSEQYF. CDR3 nucleotides: TGTGCCAGCAGTGCCTTATCCGGGAGCGAGCAGTACTTC.

The chain combines TRBV27 with TRBJ2-1; 15 nucleotides align to TRBD2. Germline-derived CDR1 and CDR2 are MNHEY and SMNVEV (reference sequence). The CDR3 spans 18 residues. The V and J ends lost 1 base and 1 base, in that order; junction bases with no gene match: 2. For the CDR3, the DNA is TGTGCCAGCAGTTTATTGGGACTAGCGGGAGGTTCCTACAATGAGCAGTTCTTC. Its protein is CASSLLGLAGGSYNEQFF.

The gene calls are TRBV7-9 and TRBJ1-2; D unresolved. The CDR3 length is 13 residues. V gave up 8 bases and J gave up 7 bases, with 17 bases separating them. Germline CDR1 SEHNR, CDR2 FQNEAQ (reference sequence). DNA of the CDR3: TGTGCCAGCCCCCTGACGGGTTTGGGTGGCTACACCTTC. It yields the protein CASPLTGLGGYTF.

The CDR3, as DNA: TGTGCCAGCAGTCGTGGAGTCGACAGGAAGCTGTACACCTTC. This gives the protein CASSRGVDRKLYTF. The gene calls are TRBV27 and TRBJ1-2, with TRBD1 as a possible D gene (6 bases). V lost 5 bases and J 11 bases, leaving 21 bases between the germline ends. The CDR3 is made up of 14 amino acids. Germline assignment: CDR1 MNHEY and CDR2 SMNVEV (reference sequence).

J is TRBJ1-2 and V is TRBV6-1; 7 positions agree with TRBD1. V trimming: 11 bases; J trimming: 2 bases; junction bases outside the gene matches: 5. Germline V CDR1 and CDR2: MNHNS, SASEGT. This CDR3 region has 12 residues. The CDR3 spells CAVRQGNYGYTF. For the CDR3, the DNA is TGTGCCGTTCGACAGGGCAACTATGGCTACACCTTC.

This clone was counted a few times. The chain employs TRBV11-2 and TRBJ2-7; TRBD2 is a possible D gene (6 bases). Trimming pared 5 bases from V and 3 bases from J, leaving 17 bases between. CDR1 and CDR2 (germline): SGHAT, FQNNGV. CDR3 length equals 15 residues. In DNA, the CDR3 is TGTGCCAGCAGCCCTCCGGCGGGGCTTAACTACGAGCAGTACTTC. Residues: CASSPPAGLNYEQYF. Combining the CDR3 with reference TRBV11-2 and TRBJ2-7 gives the whole variable domain EAGVAQSPRYKIIEKRQSVAFWCNPISGHATLYWYQQILGQGPKLLIQFQNNGVVDDSQLPKDRFSAERLKGVDSTLKIQPAKLEDSAVYLCASSPPAGLNYEQYFGPGTRLTVT.

V usage is TRBV11-2 and J usage is TRBJ2-1, with TRBD1 matching 11 bases. Germline lookup yields CDR1 SGHAT and CDR2 FQNNGV. The CDR3 runs 15 residues. The ends lost 10 bases at V and 7 bases at J; junction bases unmatched: 12. CDR3 residues: CAILGQGAGLNEQFF. In nucleotides, the CDR3 is TGTGCCATACTCGGACAGGGGGCCGGGTTGAATGAGCAGTTCTTC.